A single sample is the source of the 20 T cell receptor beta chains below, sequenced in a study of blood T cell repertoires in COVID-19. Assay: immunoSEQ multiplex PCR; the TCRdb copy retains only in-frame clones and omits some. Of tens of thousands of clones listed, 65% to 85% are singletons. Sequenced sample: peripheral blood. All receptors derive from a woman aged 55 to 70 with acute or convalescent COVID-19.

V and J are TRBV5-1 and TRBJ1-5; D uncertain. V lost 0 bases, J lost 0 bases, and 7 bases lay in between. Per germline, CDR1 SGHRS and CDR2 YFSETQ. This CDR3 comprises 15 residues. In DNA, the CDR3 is TGCGCCAGCAGCTTGGGAGGGTCTAGCAATCAGCCCCAGCATTTT. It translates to CASSLGGSSNQPQHF.

CDR3 DNA: TGTGCCAGCAGCGTACAGGGGTACGAGCAGTACTTC. It is translated as CASSVQGYEQYF. The chain is built from TRBV9 and TRBJ2-7; TRBD1 might be the D (6 bases). The CDR3 has 12 residues. Germline V lookup: CDR1 SGDLS, CDR2 YYNGEE. V was clipped by 1 base and J by 4 bases, with 6 bases between them.

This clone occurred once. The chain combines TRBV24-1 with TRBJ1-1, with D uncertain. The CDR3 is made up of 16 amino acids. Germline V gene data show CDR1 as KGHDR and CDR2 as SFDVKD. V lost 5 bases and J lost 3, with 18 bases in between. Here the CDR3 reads CATSVGALGDDTEAFF. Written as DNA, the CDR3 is TGTGCCACCAGTGTTGGAGCCCTCGGGGATGACACTGAAGCTTTCTTT.

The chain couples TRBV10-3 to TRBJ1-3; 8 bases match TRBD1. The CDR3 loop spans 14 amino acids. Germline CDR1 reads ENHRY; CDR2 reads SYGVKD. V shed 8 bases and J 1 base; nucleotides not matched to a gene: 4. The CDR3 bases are TGTGCCATCGAGGACAGGGAATCTGGAAACACCATATATTTT. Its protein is CAIEDRESGNTIYF.

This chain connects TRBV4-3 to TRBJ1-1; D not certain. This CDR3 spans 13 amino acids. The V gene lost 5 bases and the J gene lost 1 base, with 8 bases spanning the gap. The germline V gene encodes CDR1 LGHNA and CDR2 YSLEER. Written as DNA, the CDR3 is TGCGCCAGCAGCTTTGGAGCGAACACTGAAGCTTTCTTT. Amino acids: CASSFGANTEAFF.

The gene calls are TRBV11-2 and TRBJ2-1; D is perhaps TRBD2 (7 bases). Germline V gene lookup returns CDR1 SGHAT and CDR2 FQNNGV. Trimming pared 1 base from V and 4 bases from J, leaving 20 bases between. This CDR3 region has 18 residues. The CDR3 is CASSLGRRQRDIYNEQFF. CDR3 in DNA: TGTGCCAGCAGCTTAGGGAGGAGGCAGCGGGACATTTACAATGAGCAGTTCTTC.

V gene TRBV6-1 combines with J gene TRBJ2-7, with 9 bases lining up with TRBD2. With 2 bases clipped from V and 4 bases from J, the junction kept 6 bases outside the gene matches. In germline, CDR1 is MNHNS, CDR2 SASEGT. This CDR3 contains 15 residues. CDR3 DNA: TGTGCCAGCAGTGAATGGGCTAGCGGGGCTTACGAGCAGTACTTC. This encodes CASSEWASGAYEQYF.

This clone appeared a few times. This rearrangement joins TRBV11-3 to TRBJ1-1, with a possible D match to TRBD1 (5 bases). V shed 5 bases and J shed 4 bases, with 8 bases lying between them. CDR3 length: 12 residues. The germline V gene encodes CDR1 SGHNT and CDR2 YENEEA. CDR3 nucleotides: TGTGCCAGCAGCGCCGGGGGCACTGAAGCTTTCTTT. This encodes CASSAGGTEAFF. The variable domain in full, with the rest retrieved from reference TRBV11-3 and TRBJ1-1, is EAGVVQSPRYKIIEKKQPVAFWCNPISGHNTLYWYLQNLGQGPELLIRYENEEAVDDSQLPKDRFSAERLKGVDSTLKIQPAELGDSAVYLCASSAGGTEAFFGQGTRLTVV.

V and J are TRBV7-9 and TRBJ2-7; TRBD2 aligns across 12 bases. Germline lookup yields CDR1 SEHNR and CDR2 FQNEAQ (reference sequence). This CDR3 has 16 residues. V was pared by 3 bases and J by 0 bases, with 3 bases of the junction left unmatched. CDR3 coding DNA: TGTGCCAGCAGCTTCTCTAGCGGGGGGGCCTCCTACGAGCAGTACTTC. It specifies CASSFSSGGASYEQYF.

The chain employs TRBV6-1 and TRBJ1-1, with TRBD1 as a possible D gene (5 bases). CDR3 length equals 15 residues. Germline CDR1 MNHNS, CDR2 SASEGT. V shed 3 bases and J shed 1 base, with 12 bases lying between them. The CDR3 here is CASSESGRGNTEAFF. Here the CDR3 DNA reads TGTGCCAGCAGTGAGAGTGGTAGGGGGAACACTGAAGCTTTCTTT.

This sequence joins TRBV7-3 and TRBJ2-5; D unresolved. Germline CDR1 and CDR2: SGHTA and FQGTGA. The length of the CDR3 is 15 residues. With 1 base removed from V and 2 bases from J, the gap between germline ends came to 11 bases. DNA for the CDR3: TGTGCCAGCAGCTTAATAGCCGGCAGACAAGAGACCCAGTACTTC. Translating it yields CASSLIAGRQETQYF. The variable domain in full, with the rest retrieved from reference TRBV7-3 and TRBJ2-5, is GAGVSQTPSNKVTEKGKYVELRCDPISGHTALYWYRQSLGQGPEFLIYFQGTGAADDSGLPNDRFFAVRPEGSVSTLKIQRTERGDSAVYLCASSLIAGRQETQYFGPGTRLLVL.

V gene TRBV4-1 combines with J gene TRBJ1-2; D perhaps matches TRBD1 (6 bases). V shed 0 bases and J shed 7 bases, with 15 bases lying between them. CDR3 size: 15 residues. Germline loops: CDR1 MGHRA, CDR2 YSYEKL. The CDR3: CASSQEPGGAGGYTF. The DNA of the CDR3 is TGCGCCAGCAGCCAAGAGCCCGGGGGGGCCGGTGGCTACACCTTC.

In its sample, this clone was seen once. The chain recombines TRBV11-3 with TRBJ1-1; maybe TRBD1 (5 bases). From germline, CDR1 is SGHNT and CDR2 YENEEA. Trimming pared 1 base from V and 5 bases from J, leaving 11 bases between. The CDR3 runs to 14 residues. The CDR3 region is CASSLAGPETEAFF. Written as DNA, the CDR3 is TGTGCCAGCAGCTTAGCAGGGCCCGAAACTGAAGCTTTCTTT.

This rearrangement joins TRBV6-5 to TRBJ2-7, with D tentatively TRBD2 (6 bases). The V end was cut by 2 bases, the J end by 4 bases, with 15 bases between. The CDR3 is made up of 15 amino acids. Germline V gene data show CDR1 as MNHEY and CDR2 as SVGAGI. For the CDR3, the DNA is TGTGCCAGCAGTTACCGGAGGGCGGTGGGGTACGAGCAGTACTTC. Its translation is CASSYRRAVGYEQYF.

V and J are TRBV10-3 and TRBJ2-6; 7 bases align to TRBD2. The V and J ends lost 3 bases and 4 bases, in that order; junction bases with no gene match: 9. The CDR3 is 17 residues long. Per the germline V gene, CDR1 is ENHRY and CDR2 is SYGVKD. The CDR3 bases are TGTGCCATCAGTGATGCTGGGGGGGGTCGCGGGGCCAACGTCCTGACTTTC. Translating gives CAISDAGGGRGANVLTF.

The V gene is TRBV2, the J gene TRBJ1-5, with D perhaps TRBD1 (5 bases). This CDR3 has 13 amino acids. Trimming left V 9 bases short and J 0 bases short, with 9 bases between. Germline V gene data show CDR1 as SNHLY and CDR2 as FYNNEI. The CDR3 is CARGGDSNQPQHF. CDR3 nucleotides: TGTGCCAGGGGAGGGGATAGCAATCAGCCCCAGCATTTT.

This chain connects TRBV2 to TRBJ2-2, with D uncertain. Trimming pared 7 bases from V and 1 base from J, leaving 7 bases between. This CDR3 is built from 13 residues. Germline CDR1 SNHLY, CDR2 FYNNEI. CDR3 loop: CASNALNTGELFF. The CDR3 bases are TGTGCCAGCAACGCGTTGAACACCGGGGAGCTGTTTTTT.

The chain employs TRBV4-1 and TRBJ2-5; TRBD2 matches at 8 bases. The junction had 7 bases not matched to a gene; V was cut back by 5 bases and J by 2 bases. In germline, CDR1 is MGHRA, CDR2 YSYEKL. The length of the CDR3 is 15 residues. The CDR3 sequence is CASSLPRGGQETQYF. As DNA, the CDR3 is TGCGCCAGCAGCTTACCCCGCGGGGGGCAAGAGACCCAGTACTTC.

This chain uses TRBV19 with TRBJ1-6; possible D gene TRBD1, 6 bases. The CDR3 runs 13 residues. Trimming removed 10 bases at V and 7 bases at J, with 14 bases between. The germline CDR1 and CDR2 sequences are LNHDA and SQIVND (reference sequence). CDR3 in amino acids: CATSTGENSPLHF. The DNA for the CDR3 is TGTGCCACCTCGACAGGCGAAAATTCACCCCTCCACTTT.

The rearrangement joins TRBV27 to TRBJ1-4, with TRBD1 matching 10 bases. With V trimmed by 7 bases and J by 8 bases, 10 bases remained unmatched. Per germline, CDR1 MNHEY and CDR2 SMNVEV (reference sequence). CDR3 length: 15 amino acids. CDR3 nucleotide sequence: TGTGCCAGCAACCCCTTCGGACAGGGGGGGGAAAAACTGTTTTTT. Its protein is CASNPFGQGGEKLFF.